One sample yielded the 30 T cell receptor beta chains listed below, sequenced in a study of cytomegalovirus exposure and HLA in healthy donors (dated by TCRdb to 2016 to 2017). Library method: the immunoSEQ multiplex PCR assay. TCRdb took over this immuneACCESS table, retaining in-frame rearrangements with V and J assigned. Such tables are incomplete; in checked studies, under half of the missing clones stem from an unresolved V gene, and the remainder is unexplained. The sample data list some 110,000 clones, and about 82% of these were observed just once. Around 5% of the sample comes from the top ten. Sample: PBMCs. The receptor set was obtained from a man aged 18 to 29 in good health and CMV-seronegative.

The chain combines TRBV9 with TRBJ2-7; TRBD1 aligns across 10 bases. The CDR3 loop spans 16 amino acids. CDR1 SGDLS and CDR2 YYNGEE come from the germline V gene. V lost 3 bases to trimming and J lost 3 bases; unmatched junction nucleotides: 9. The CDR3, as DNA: TGTGCCAGCAGCGGCCGGAGAGGGACAGGGGACTACGAGCAGTACTTC. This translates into CASSGRRGTGDYEQYF.

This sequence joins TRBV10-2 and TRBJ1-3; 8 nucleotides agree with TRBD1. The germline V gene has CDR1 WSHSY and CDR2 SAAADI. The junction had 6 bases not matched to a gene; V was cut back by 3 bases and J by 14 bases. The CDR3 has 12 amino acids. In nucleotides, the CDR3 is TGCGCCAGCAGTGATCAGGGGGCGACGGTATATTTT. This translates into CASSDQGATVYF.

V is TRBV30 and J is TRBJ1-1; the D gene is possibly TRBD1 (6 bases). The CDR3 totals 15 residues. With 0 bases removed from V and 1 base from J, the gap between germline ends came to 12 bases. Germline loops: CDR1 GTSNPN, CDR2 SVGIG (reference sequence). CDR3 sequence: CAWSVGGVGNTEAFF. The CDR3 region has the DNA TGTGCCTGGAGTGTAGGGGGGGTGGGGAACACTGAAGCTTTCTTT. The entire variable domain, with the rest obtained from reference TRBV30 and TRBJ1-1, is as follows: SQTIHQWPATLVQPVGSPLSLECTVEGTSNPNLYWYRQAAGRGLQLLFYSVGIGQISSEVPQNLSASRPQDRQFILSSKKLLLSDSGFYLCAWSVGGVGNTEAFFGQGTRLTVV.

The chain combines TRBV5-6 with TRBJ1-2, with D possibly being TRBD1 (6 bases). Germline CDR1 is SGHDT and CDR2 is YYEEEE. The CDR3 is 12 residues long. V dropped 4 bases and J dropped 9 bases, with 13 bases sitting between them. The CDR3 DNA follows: TGTGCCAGCAGCGCCTCCAGGGACAGCTACACCTTC. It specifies CASSASRDSYTF.

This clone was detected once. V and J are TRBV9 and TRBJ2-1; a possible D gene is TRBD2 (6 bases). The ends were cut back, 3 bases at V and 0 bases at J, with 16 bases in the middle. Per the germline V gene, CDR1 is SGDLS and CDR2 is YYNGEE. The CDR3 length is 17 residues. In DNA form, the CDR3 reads TGTGCCAGCAGCGCAGGGCCCGACGGGGGCTCCTACAATGAGCAGTTCTTC. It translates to CASSAGPDGGSYNEQFF.

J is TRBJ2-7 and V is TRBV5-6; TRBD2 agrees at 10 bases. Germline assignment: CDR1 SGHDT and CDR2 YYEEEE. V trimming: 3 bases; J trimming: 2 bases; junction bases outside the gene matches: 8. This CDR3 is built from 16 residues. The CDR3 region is CASSSLTSGKPYEQYF. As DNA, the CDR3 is TGTGCCAGCAGCTCGCTTACTAGCGGGAAACCCTACGAGCAGTACTTC.

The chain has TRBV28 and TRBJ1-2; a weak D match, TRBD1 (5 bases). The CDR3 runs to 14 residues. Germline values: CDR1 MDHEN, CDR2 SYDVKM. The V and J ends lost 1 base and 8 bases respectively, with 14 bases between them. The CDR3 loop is CASSLFGLRGGYTF. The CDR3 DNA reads TGTGCCAGCAGTTTATTCGGGCTTCGGGGGGGCTACACCTTC.

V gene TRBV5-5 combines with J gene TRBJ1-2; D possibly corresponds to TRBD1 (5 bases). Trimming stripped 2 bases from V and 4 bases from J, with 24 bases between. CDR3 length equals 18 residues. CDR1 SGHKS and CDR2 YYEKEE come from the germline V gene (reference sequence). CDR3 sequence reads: CASSFSTGGGKSSYGYTF. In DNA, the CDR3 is TGTGCCAGCAGCTTCAGCACAGGTGGCGGGAAGTCGAGCTATGGCTACACCTTC.

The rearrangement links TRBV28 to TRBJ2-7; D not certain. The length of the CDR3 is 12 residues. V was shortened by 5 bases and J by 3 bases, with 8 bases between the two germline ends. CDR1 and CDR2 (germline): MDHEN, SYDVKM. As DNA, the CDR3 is TGTGCCAGCAGTCTAAAATACTACGAGCAGTACTTC. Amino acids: CASSLKYYEQYF.

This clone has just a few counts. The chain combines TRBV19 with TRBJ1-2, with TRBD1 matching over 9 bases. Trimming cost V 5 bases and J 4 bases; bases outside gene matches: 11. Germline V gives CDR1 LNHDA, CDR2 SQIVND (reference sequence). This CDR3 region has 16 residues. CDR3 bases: TGTGCCAGTAGTCCCGGTAGACAGGGGGTCCGCTATGGCTACACCTTC. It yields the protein CASSPGRQGVRYGYTF.

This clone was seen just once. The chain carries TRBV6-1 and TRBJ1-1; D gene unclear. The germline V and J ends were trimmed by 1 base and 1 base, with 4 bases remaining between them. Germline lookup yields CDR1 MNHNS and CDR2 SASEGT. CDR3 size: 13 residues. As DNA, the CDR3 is TGTGCCAGCAGTGAAGTGAGGAACACTGAAGCTTTCTTT. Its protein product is CASSEVRNTEAFF.

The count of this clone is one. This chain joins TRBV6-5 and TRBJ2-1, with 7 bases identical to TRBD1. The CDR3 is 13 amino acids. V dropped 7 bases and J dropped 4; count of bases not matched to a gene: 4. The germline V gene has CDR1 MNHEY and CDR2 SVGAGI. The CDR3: CASIDRAYNEQFF. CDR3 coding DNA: TGTGCCAGCATAGACAGGGCATACAATGAGCAGTTCTTC.

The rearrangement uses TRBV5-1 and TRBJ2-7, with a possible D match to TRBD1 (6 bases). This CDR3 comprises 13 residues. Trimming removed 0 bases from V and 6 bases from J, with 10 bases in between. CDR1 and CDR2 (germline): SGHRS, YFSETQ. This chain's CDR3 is CASSLDLQGEQYF. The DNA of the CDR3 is TGCGCCAGCAGCTTGGACCTACAGGGCGAGCAGTACTTC. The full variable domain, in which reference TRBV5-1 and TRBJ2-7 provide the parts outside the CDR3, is KAGVTQTPRYLIKTRGQQVTLSCSPISGHRSVSWYQQTPGQGLQFLFEYFSETQRNKGNFPGRFSGRQFSNSRSEMNVSTLELGDSALYLCASSLDLQGEQYFGPGTRLTVT.

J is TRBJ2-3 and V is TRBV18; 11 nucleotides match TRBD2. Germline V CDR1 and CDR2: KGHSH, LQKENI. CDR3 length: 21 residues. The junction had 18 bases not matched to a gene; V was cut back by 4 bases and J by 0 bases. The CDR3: CASSLFEGLAGGLSSTDTQYF. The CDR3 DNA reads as TGTGCCAGCTCACTTTTCGAAGGCCTAGCGGGGGGCCTTTCTAGCACAGATACGCAGTATTTT.

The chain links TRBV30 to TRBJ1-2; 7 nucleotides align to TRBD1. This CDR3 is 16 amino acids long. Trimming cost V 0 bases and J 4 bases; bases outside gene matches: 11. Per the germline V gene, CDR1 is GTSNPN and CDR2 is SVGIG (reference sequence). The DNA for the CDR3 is TGTGCCTGGAGTGTAGTAGGGGACAGCAACCTCTATGGCTACACCTTC. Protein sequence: CAWSVVGDSNLYGYTF.

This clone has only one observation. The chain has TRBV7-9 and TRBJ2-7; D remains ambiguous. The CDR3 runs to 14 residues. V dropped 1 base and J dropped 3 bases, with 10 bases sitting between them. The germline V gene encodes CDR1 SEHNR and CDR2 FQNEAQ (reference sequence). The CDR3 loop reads CASSLDAHIYEQYF. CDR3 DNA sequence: TGTGCCAGCAGCTTAGATGCACATATCTACGAGCAGTACTTC.

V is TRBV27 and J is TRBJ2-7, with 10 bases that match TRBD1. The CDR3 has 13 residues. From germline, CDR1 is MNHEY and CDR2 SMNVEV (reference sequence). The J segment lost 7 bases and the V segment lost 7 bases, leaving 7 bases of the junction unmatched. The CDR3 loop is CASNRGQGREQYF. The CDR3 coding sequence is TGTGCCAGCAACCGGGGACAGGGGAGGGAGCAGTACTTC.

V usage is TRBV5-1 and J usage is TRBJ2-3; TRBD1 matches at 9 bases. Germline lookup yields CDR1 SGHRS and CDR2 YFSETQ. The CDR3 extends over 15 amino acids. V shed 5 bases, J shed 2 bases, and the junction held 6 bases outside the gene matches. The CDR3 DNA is TGCGCCAGCAGGTCCGGGACAGGGCTCACAGATACGCAGTATTTT. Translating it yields CASRSGTGLTDTQYF.

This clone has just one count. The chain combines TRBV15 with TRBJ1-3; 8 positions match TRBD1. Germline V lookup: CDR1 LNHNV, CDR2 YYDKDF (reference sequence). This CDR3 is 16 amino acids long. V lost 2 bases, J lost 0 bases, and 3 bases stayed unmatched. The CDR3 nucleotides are TGTGCCACCAGCAGAAAAACAGGGGGCTCTGGAAACACCATATATTTT. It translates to CATSRKTGGSGNTIYF. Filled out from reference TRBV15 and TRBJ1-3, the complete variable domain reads DAMVIQNPRYQVTQFGKPVTLSCSQTLNHNVMYWYQQKSSQAPKLLFHYYDKDFNNEADTPDNFQSRRPNTSFCFLDIRSPGLGDTAMYLCATSRKTGGSGNTIYFGEGSWLTVV.

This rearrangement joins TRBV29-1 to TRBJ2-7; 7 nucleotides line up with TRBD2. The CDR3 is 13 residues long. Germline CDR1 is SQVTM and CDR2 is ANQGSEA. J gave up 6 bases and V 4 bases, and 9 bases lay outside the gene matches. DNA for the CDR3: TGCAGCGTTGTTTCGGGGGGAATGCGCGAGCAGTACTTC. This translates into CSVVSGGMREQYF.

The CDR3 sequence is CASSVPGQGYNEQFF. CDR3 nucleotides: TGTGCCAGCAGTGTCCCTGGACAGGGTTACAATGAGCAGTTCTTC. V gene TRBV25-1 combines with J gene TRBJ2-1; TRBD1 matches 8 bases. CDR3 size: 15 residues. The germline V gene encodes CDR1 MGHDK and CDR2 SYGVNS. The V gene end was trimmed by 4 bases and the J gene end by 4 bases; junction bases not matched to a gene: 6. Based on the CDR3 plus reference TRBV25-1 and TRBJ2-1, the full variable domain is EADIYQTPRYLVIGTGKKITLECSQTMGHDKMYWYQQDPGMELHLIHYSYGVNSTEKGDLSSESTVSRIRTEHFPLTLESARPSHTSQYLCASSVPGQGYNEQFFGPGTRLTVL.

CDR3: CASSGSPPHRTDTQYF. The CDR3, as DNA: TGTGCCAGCAGTGGGTCCCCCCCACACCGAACAGATACGCAGTATTTT. The rearrangement uses TRBV2 and TRBJ2-3; D gene unclear. V was shortened by 4 bases and J by 3 bases, with 17 bases between the two germline ends. The CDR3 consists of 16 residues. CDR1 is SNHLY and CDR2 is FYNNEI in the germline V gene.

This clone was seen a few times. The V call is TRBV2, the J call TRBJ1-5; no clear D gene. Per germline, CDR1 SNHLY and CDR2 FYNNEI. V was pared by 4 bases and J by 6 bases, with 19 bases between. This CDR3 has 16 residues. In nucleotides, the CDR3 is TGTGCCAGCAGTGCCTCCCAGGAGGGCCCATCTCAGCCCCAGCATTTT. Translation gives CASSASQEGPSQPQHF.

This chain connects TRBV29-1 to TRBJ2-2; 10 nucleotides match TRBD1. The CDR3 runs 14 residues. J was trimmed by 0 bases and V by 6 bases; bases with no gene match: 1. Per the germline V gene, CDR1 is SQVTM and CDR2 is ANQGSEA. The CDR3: CSVGQGANTGELFF. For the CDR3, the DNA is TGCAGCGTAGGACAGGGGGCGAACACCGGGGAGCTGTTTTTT.

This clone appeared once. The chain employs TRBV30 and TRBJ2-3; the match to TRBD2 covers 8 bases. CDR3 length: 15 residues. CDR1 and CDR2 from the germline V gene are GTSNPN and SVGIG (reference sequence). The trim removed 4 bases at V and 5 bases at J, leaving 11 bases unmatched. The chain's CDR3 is CAWNPSGGRQDTQYF. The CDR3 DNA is TGTGCCTGGAACCCCAGCGGGGGACGTCAAGATACGCAGTATTTT.

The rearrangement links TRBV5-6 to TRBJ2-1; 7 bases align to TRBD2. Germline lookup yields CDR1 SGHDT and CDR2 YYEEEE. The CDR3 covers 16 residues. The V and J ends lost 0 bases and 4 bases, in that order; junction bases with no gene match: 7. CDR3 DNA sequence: TGTGCCAGCAGCTTGGTGCCAGGGAGGGGTTACAATGAGCAGTTCTTC. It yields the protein CASSLVPGRGYNEQFF.

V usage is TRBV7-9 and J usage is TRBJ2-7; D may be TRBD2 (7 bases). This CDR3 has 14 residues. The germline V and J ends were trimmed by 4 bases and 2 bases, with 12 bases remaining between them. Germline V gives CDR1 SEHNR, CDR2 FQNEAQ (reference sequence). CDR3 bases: TGTGCCAGCAGCTCCGCGGGGGCGGCCTACGAGCAGTACTTC. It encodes CASSSAGAAYEQYF.

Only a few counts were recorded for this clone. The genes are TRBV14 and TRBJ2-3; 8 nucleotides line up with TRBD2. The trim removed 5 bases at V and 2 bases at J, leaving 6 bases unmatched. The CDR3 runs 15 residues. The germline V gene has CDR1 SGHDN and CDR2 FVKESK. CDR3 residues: CASSMSGGTTDTQYF. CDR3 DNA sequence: TGTGCCAGCAGCATGAGCGGGGGTACCACAGATACGCAGTATTTT.

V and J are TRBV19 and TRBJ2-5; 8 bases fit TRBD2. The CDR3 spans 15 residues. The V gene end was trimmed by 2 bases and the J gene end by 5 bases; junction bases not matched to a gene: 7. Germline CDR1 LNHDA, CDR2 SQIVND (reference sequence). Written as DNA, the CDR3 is TGTGCCAGTAGTATACGGGGACTAGGTGGGGAGACCCAGTACTTC. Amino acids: CASSIRGLGGETQYF.

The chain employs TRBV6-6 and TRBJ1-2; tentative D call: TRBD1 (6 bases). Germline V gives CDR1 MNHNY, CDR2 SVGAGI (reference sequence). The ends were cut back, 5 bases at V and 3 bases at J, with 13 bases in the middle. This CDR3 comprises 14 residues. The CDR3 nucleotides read TGTGCCAGCAGTCTTGGACAGTCCTACTATGGCTACACCTTC. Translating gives CASSLGQSYYGYTF.